The T cell receptor beta chain under discussion was sequenced for a study of technical replicates of blood from a handful of donors. Produced via immunoSEQ multiplex PCR; TCRdb's table is partial and in-frame only. The table has about 70,000 clones, approximately 96% seen once. V lost 5 bases, J lost 4 bases, and 10 bases stayed unmatched. CDR1 and CDR2 from the germline V gene are MDHEN and SYDVKM. This CDR3 comprises 15 residues. The sequencing sample was made of T cells isolated from PBMCs. The sequence derives from a human donor in good health. This chain joins TRBV28 and TRBJ1-2, with 7 bases fitting TRBD1. The DNA of the CDR3 is TGTGCCAGCAGTGGACCCTCCGACAGGGCCTATGGCTACACCTTC. As protein: CASSGPSDRAYGYTF.